Below, 28 T cell receptor beta chains from the same sample are listed, as sequenced in a study of synovial regulatory T cells in juvenile arthritis. This table comes from immunoSEQ multiplex PCR, and its TCRdb copy is limited to in-frame clones, with some not included. This table holds some 9,700 clones. The sample consisted of Treg cells from blood. Subset defined: remaining (HLA-DR-negative) circulating blood Treg cells. The receptors shown here come from a donor aged 2-30 years with juvenile idiopathic arthritis.

The chain joins TRBV28 to TRBJ2-7; as DNA is missing, the TRBD2 call by TCRdb cannot be tested. Germline V CDR1 and CDR2: MDHEN, SYDVKM. The CDR3 runs to 12 residues. No DNA sequence was recorded. The CDR3 loop is CASRTSRGEQYF.

The chain uses TRBV7-9 and TRBJ1-2; TCRdb calls TRBD1, which cannot be checked without DNA. Germline CDR1 and CDR2: SEHNR and FQNEAQ (reference sequence). CDR3 size: 14 residues. No nucleotide data were recorded. The CDR3: CASSPIDKNYGYTF.

The chain links TRBV18 to TRBJ1-1; the TCRdb call, TRBD1, lacks DNA for checking. Germline assignment: CDR1 KGHSH and CDR2 LQKENI. There are 15 residues in the CDR3. No coding sequence is recorded. The CDR3 loop reads CASSTTGTGDTEAFF.

The CDR3 spells CASVADSYNEQFF. V gene TRBV12-5 combines with J gene TRBJ2-1; the D call of TRBD2 rests on TCRdb alone, since no DNA is present to check it. Per germline, CDR1 LGHNT and CDR2 FRNRAP. The length of the CDR3 is 13 residues. DNA for this receptor is not on file. Full variable domain (rest looked up from reference TRBV12-5 and TRBJ2-1): DARVTQTPRHKVTEMGQEVTMRCQPILGHNTVFWYRQTMMQGLELLAYFRNRAPLDDSGMPKDRFSAEMPDATLATLKIQPSEPRDSAVYFCASVADSYNEQFFGPGTRLTVL.

The chain has TRBV10-1 and TRBJ2-7; TCRdb designates TRBD2, a call that cannot be tested without DNA. The germline CDR1 and CDR2 sequences are WNHNN and SYGVQD (reference sequence). This CDR3 contains 15 residues. DNA was not recorded. The CDR3 sequence is CASSESLAGGKEQYF.

V gene TRBV5-1 combines with J gene TRBJ1-2; with no DNA, the TCRdb D assignment of TRBD1 cannot be verified. This CDR3 spans 13 amino acids. DNA was not recorded. Germline CDR1 is SGHRS and CDR2 is YFSETQ. CDR3 protein: CASSAGQHYGYTF.

The rearrangement links TRBV20-1 to TRBJ1-2. Germline V gene data show CDR1 as DFQATT and CDR2 as SNEGSKA (reference sequence). CDR3 length: 11 residues. There is no recorded DNA. The CDR3 is CSAIVGYGYTF.

The chain joins TRBV7-8 to TRBJ2-7; TCRdb proposes TRBD2, but this gene call is untestable without DNA. The CDR3 sequence is 15 residues long. The DNA is not on file. Germline CDR1 reads SGHVS; CDR2 reads FQNEAQ. CDR3 region: CASSLVAGASYEQYF.

The J gene is TRBJ1-2, the V gene TRBV18. CDR1 and CDR2 (germline): KGHSH, LQKENI. The CDR3 is 16 amino acids. Only the protein is available. The CDR3 sequence is CASSPRSGEAHYGYTF.

The chain carries TRBV20-1 and TRBJ2-7. This CDR3 is built from 11 residues. There is no recorded DNA. The germline CDR1 and CDR2 sequences are DFQATT and SNEGSKA (reference sequence). The CDR3: CSARLRYEQYF.

The CDR3 spells CASSPRLLSNPLSSYEQYF. The chain employs TRBV5-6 and TRBJ2-7; TCRdb lists TRBD2, though no DNA is available to test this call. The CDR3 consists of 19 residues. No DNA was logged. Germline CDR1 is SGHDT and CDR2 is YYEEEE.

The V call is TRBV5-6, the J call TRBJ2-7; TCRdb's D gene call, TRBD2, goes unchecked for lack of DNA. This CDR3 spans 17 amino acids. No DNA is given. The V gene's germline CDR1 is SGHDT and CDR2 YYEEEE. CDR3 loop: CASSYLPGLAVSYEQYF.

The gene calls are TRBV4-1 and TRBJ2-3. The CDR3 is 14 amino acids. The nucleotide record is missing. CDR1 is MGHRA, CDR2 YSYEKL, per germline. CDR3: CASARQDSTDTQYF.

The CDR3 is CASSSRDSLSGNTIYF. The chain employs TRBV5-6 and TRBJ1-3; TCRdb's D gene call, TRBD1, goes unchecked for lack of DNA. The CDR3 spans 16 residues. No DNA sequence is on record. Germline-derived CDR1 and CDR2 are SGHDT and YYEEEE.

V usage is TRBV7-2 and J usage is TRBJ1-1; the D gene TCRdb calls, TRBD1, cannot be checked with no DNA. The CDR3 length is 13 residues. Only the protein is on record. Germline V CDR1 and CDR2: SGHTA, FQGNSA. Here the CDR3 reads CASSPGARREAFF.

The V gene is TRBV7-8, the J gene TRBJ1-3; the D call from TCRdb, TRBD1, cannot be confirmed without DNA. Germline CDR1 is SGHVS and CDR2 is FQNEAQ. CDR3 size: 13 residues. The entry carries no DNA sequence. CDR3 in amino acids: CASSSISGNTIYF.

The genes are TRBV4-1 and TRBJ1-2; the D call of TRBD1 rests on TCRdb alone, since no DNA is present to check it. This CDR3 has 15 amino acids. The nucleotide record is missing. Looked up from germline, CDR1 is MGHRA and CDR2 is YSYEKL. The chain's CDR3 is CASSQGQESPYGYTF.

The chain links TRBV2 to TRBJ1-5. The germline V gene encodes CDR1 SNHLY and CDR2 FYNNEI. This CDR3 is 14 amino acids long. Nucleotide data are not available. The CDR3 sequence is CASTVEVTDQPQHF.

This chain connects TRBV27 to TRBJ2-7; TCRdb names TRBD1, which stays unverified in the absence of DNA. In germline, CDR1 is MNHEY, CDR2 SMNVEV (reference sequence). There are 16 residues in the CDR3. DNA was not recorded. The CDR3 loop is CASSLFPGQLPYEQYF.

The rearrangement uses TRBV4-1 and TRBJ1-6; TCRdb designates TRBD1, a call that cannot be tested without DNA. CDR1 and CDR2 (germline): MGHRA, YSYEKL. The CDR3 consists of 13 residues. No DNA is given. CDR3 protein: CASTQQGFSPLHF.

The chain combines TRBV4-2 with TRBJ1-2. Germline V gene lookup returns CDR1 LGHNA and CDR2 YNFKEQ. This CDR3 has 15 amino acids. No DNA sequence was recorded. The CDR3 is CASSQDSLKGYGYTF.

This chain connects TRBV5-1 to TRBJ2-2. The CDR3 contains 11 residues. No DNA sequence is on record. Germline V lookup: CDR1 SGHRS, CDR2 YFSETQ. The CDR3 reads CASSSTRLLFF.

This chain connects TRBV27 to TRBJ2-1. The CDR3 extends over 15 amino acids. The DNA is not on file. CDR1 is MNHEY, CDR2 SMNVEV, per germline (reference sequence). The CDR3 here is CASSSPSRGAAEQFF.

The genes are TRBV4-1 and TRBJ2-7; the TCRdb D gene call, TRBD2, has no DNA to confirm it. This CDR3 contains 15 residues. The nucleotide record is missing. Germline V lookup: CDR1 MGHRA, CDR2 YSYEKL. CDR3 sequence: CASSQVFRRGYEQYF.

This rearrangement joins TRBV12-5 to TRBJ1-6. CDR3 size: 12 residues. DNA is not recorded here. Germline V lookup: CDR1 LGHNT, CDR2 FRNRAP. This CDR3 reads CASGIDNSPLHF.

The chain links TRBV10-3 to TRBJ2-4. CDR3 length: 13 residues. No DNA was logged. Germline assignment: CDR1 ENHRY and CDR2 SYGVKD. The CDR3 spells CAISVGAKNIQYF.

The chain employs TRBV7-8 and TRBJ1-2. Germline values: CDR1 SGHVS, CDR2 FQNEAQ. CDR3 length equals 14 residues. The DNA is not on file. The CDR3 here is CASTRERSFHGYTF.

V gene TRBV5-6 combines with J gene TRBJ1-2; TCRdb returns TRBD1, unconfirmable since there is no DNA. The CDR3 is made up of 15 amino acids. The DNA is not on file. Germline values: CDR1 SGHDT, CDR2 YYEEEE. The CDR3 sequence is CASSLDVGSLYGYTF.